This TCR beta chain was found in a study of cytomegalovirus exposure and HLA in healthy donors. The study's findings and limits: A few of the chains that were CMV-associated were confirmed in vitro to be specific for CMV antigens. It was assumed in the presence/absence analyses that sequencing depth was roughly uniform across donors. Follow-up analysis found HLA locus-dependent TCR association rates, highest for DRB1 and lowest for HLA-C. It was reportedly the case that the classifier diagnosed cytomegalovirus status with high specificity and sensitivity.

The CDR3 is 14 residues long. CDR1 and CDR2 (germline): SGHDT, YYEEEE. J lost 0 bases, V lost 4 bases, and 4 bases had no gene match. The PCR ran on 60 Vbeta and 13 Jbeta primers. Profiling relied on immunoSEQ multiplex PCR, and the TCRdb table lists in-frame clones only, not all of them. The profile covers around 170,000 clones, with 60% to 85% appearing a single time and around 5.7% taken by the ten largest. Only a few counts were recorded for this clone. Its antigen is not identified. The chain joins TRBV5-6 to TRBJ2-7; TRBD1 aligns across 7 bases. The sequenced sample consisted of PBMCs. This TCR was sampled from a man aged 35-49 years in good health and CMV-seronegative. The CDR3 region is CASSVGQSSYEQYF. CDR3 DNA sequence: TGTGCCAGCAGCGTGGGACAGAGCTCCTACGAGCAGTACTTC.